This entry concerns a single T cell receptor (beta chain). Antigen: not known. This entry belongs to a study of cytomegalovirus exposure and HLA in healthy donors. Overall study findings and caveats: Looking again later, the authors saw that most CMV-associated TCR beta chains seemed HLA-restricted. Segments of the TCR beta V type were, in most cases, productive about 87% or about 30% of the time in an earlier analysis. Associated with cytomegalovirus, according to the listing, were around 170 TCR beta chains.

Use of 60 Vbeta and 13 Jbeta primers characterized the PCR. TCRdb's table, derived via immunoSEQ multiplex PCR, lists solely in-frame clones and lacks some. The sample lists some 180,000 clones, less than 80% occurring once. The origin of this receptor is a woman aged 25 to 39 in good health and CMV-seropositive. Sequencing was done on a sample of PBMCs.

The CDR3 coding sequence is TGTGCCAGCAGTTTAAGGAGGAAAGCTAGCACAGATACGCAGTATTTT. Protein: CASSLRRKASTDTQYF. V is TRBV28 and J is TRBJ2-3; possibly TRBD2 for D (5 bases). Per the germline V gene, CDR1 is MDHEN and CDR2 is SYDVKM. The CDR3 is made up of 16 amino acids. Trimming removed 2 bases at V and 0 bases at J, with 12 bases between.